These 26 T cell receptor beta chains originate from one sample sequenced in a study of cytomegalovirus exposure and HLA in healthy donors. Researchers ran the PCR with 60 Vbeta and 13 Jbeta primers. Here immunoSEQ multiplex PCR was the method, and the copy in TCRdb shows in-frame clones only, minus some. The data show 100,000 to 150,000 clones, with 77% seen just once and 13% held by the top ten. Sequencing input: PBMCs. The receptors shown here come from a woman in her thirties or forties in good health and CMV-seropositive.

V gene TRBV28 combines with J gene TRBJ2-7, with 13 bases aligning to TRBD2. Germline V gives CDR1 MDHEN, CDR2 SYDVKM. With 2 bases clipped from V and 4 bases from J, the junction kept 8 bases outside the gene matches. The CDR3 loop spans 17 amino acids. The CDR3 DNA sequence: TGTGCCAGCAGTTTAGGGGGGTTGACTAGCGGGAGGTACGAGCAGTACTTC. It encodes CASSLGGLTSGRYEQYF. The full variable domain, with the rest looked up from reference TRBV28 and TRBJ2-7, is DVKVTQSSRYLVKRTGEKVFLECVQDMDHENMFWYRQDPGLGLRLIYFSYDVKMKEKGDIPEGYSVSREKKERFSLILESASTNQTSMYLCASSLGGLTSGRYEQYFGPGTRLTVT.

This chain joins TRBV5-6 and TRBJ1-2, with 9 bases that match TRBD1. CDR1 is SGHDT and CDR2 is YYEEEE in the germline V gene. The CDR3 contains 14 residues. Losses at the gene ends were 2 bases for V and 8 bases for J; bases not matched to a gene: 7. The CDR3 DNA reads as TGTGCCAGCAGCTTAACAGGGGGCGCGGAGGGCTACACCTTC. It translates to CASSLTGGAEGYTF.

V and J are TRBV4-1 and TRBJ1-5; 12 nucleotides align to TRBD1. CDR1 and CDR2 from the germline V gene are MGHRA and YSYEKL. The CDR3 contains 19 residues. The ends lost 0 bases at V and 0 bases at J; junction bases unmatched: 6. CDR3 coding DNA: TGCGCCAGCAGCCAAGATACCGGGACAGGGGGCTTTAGCAATCAGCCCCAGCATTTT. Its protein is CASSQDTGTGGFSNQPQHF.

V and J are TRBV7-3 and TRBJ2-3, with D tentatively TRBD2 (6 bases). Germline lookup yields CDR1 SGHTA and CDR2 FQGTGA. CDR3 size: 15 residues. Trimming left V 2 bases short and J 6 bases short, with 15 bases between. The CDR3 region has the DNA TGTGCCAGCAGCTTATCAACGGGAGAGTGGGATACGCAGTATTTT. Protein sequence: CASSLSTGEWDTQYF.

The CDR3 bases are TGTGCCAGCAGCTTAGATGGACTAGCGGGAGGGCGCCCCACCAATACGCAGTATTTT. This encodes CASSLDGLAGGRPTNTQYF. This rearrangement joins TRBV11-2 to TRBJ2-3; TRBD2 aligns across 15 bases. V lost 0 bases, J lost 7 bases, and 11 bases stayed unmatched. The CDR3 length is 19 residues. The germline CDR1 and CDR2 sequences are SGHAT and FQNNGV.

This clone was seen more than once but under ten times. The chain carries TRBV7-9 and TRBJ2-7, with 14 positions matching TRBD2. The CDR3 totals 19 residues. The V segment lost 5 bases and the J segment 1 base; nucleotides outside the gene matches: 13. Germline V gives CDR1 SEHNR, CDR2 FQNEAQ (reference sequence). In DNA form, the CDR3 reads TGTGCCAGCAGCGAACCGACCGGGACTAGCGGGAGATTTTCCTACGAGCAGTACTTC. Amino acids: CASSEPTGTSGRFSYEQYF.

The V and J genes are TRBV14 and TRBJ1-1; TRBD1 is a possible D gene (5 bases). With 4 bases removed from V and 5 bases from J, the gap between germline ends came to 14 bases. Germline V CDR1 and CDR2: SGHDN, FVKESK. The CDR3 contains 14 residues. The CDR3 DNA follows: TGTGCCAGCAGCCTAAAGGGTAGGGGAACTGAAGCTTTCTTT. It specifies CASSLKGRGTEAFF.

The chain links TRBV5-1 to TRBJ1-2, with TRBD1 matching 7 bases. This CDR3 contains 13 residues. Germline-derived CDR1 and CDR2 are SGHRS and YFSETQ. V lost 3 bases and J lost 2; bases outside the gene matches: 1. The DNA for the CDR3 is TGCGCCAGCAGCTGGGGACAGAACTATGGCTACACCTTC. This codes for CASSWGQNYGYTF.

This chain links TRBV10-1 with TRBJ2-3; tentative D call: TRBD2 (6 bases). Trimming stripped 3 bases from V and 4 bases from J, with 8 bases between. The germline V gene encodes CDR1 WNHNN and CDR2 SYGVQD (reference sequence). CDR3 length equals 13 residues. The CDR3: CASSEGTADTQYF. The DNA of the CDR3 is TGCGCCAGCAGTGAAGGGACTGCAGATACGCAGTATTTT.

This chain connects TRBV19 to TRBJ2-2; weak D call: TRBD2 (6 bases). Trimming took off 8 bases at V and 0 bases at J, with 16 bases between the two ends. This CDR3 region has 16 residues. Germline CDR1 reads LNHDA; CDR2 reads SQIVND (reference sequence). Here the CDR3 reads CASATRAGTNTGELFF. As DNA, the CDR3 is TGTGCCAGTGCGACTCGAGCGGGCACGAACACCGGGGAGCTGTTTTTT.

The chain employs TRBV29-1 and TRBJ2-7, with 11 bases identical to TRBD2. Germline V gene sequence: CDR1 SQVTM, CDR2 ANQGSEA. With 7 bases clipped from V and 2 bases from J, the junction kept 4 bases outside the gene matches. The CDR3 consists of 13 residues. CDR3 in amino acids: CSGQTSGTYEQYF. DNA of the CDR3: TGCAGCGGGCAGACTAGCGGGACCTACGAGCAGTACTTC.

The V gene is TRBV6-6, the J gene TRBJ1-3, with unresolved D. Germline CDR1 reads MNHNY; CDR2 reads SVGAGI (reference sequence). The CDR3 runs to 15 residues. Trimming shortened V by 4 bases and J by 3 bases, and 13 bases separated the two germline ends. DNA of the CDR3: TGTGCCAGCAGTTCTCGTACTAGAAGTGGAAACACCATATATTTT. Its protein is CASSSRTRSGNTIYF.

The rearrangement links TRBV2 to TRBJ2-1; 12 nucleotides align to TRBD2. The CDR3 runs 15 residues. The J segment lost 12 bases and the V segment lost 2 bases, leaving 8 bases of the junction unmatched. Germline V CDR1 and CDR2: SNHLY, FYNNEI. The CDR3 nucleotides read TGTGCCAGCAGTGAACGACTAGCGGGAGAAAACGTGCAGTTCTTC. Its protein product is CASSERLAGENVQFF.

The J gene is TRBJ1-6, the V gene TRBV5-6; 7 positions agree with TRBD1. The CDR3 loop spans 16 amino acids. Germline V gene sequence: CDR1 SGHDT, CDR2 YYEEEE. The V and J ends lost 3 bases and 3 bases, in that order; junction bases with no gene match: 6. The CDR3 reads CASSSTTGYYNSPLHF. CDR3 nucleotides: TGTGCCAGCAGCTCAACGACAGGGTACTATAATTCACCCCTCCACTTT.

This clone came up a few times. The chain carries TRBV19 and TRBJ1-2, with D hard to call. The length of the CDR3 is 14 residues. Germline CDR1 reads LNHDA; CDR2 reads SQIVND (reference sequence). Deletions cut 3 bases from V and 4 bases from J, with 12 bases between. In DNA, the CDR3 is TGTGCCAGTAGTATGGCCAATCCCCCCTATGGCTACACCTTC. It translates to CASSMANPPYGYTF.

The CDR3 nucleotides read TGTGCCTGGAGAAACGCCCCTAGCGCCAATTCCCAAGAGACCCAGTACTTC. This codes for CAWRNAPSANSQETQYF. This sequence joins TRBV30 and TRBJ2-5; D perhaps matches TRBD2 (6 bases). Germline-derived CDR1 and CDR2 are GTSNPN and SVGIG (reference sequence). This CDR3 comprises 17 residues. Trimming pared 3 bases from V and 1 base from J, leaving 21 bases between.

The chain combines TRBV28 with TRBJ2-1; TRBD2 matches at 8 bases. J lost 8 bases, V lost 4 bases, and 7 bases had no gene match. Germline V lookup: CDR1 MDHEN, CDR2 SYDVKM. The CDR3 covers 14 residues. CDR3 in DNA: TGTGCCAGCAGTTCCGGACTAGCCCATGATGAGCAGTTCTTC. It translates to CASSSGLAHDEQFF.

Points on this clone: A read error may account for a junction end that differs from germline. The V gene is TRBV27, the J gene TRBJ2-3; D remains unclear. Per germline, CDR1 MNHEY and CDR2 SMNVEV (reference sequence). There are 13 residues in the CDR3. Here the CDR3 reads CASGFRLDSTQYF. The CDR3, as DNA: TGTGCCAGCGGTTTCCGGCTAGATTCTACGCAGTATTTT.

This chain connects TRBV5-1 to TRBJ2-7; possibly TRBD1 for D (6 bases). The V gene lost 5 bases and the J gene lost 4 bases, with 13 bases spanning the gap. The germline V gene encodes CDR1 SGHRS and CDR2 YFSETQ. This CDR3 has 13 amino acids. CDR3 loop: CASRGQGYYEQYF. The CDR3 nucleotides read TGCGCCAGCAGAGGGCAGGGGTATTACGAGCAGTACTTC.

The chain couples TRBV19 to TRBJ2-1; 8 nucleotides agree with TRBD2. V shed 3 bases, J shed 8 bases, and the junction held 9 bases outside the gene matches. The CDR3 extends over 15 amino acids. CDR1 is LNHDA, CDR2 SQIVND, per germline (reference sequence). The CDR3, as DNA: TGTGCCAGTAGTATGCGACTAGCGCCCACGGATGAGCAGTTCTTC. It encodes CASSMRLAPTDEQFF.

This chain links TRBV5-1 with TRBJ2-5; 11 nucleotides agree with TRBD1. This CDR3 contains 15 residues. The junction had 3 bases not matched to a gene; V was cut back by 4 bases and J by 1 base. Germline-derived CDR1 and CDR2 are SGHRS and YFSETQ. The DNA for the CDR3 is TGCGCCAGCAGCCAAGGGACAGGGGGCCAAGAGACCCAGTACTTC. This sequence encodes CASSQGTGGQETQYF.

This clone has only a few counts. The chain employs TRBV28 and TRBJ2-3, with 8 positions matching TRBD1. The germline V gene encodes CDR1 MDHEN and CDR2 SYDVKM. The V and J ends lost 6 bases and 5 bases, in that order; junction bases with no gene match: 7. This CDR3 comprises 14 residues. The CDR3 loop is CASSSTGALDTQYF. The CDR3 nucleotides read TGTGCCAGCAGCTCGACAGGGGCTTTAGATACGCAGTATTTT.

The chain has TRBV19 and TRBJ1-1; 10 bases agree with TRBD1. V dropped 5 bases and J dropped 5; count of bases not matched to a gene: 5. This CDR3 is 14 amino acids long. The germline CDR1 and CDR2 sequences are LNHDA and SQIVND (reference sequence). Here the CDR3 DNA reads TGTGCCAGTAGTCCCCCGGGACAGGGGACTGAAGCTTTCTTT. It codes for CASSPPGQGTEAFF.

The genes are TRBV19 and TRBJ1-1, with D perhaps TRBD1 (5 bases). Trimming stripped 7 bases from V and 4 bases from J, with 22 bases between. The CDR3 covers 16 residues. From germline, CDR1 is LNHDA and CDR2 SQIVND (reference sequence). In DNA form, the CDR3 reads TGTGCCAGTACCCCTCTGGGAGGGACGTCGATCACTGAAGCTTTCTTT. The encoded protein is CASTPLGGTSITEAFF.

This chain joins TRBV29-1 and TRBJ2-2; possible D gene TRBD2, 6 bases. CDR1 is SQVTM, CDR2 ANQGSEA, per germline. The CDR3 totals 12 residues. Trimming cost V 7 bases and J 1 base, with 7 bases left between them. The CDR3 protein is CSGGVNTGELFF. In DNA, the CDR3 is TGCAGCGGGGGGGTGAACACCGGGGAGCTGTTTTTT.

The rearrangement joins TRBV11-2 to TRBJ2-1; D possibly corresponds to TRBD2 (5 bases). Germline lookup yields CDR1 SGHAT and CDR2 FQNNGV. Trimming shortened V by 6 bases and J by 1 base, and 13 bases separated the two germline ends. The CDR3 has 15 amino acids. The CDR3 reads CASSSRGESYNEQFF. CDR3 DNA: TGTGCCAGCAGTTCCCGGGGAGAATCCTACAATGAGCAGTTCTTC. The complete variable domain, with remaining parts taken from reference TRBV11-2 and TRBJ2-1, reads EAGVAQSPRYKIIEKRQSVAFWCNPISGHATLYWYQQILGQGPKLLIQFQNNGVVDDSQLPKDRFSAERLKGVDSTLKIQPAKLEDSAVYLCASSSRGESYNEQFFGPGTRLTVL.